Shown below are 23 T cell receptor beta chains from a single sample sequenced in a study of CD8+ T cells in alopecia areata. The authors extracted RNA and reverse transcribed it into cDNA as the sequencing template. The table came from immunoSEQ multiplex PCR; TCRdb's copy has only in-frame clones and leaves some out. Observed in the sample are some 110,000 clones, none of them singletons. Sequencing was done on a sample of lesional skin. Receptors were obtained from a C3H/HeJ mouse with alopecia areata. As its MHC haplotype, the strain has H2-k.

A few counts support this clone. Gene names follow the mouse nomenclature. The read terminates 4 residues ahead of where the CDR3 ends, so the germline J gene completes it. The gene calls are TRBV1 and TRBJ2-7, with D unresolved. The CDR3 length is 13 residues. Germline CDR1 and CDR2: NSQYPW and LRSPGD (reference sequence). Partial CDR3 DNA: TGCACCTGCAGTGCAGGGGTCCTTTAT. This translates into CTCSAGVLY. The full CDR3 is CTCSAGVLYEQYF.

Remarks on this clone: These gene names are mouse names. Read coverage stops 4 residues before the CDR3 terminus; the germline J gene supplies the remainder. This chain uses TRBV13-1 with TRBJ2-3, with 8 bases matching TRBD2. Germline loops: CDR1 NSHNY, CDR2 SYGAGN. V lost 0 bases and J lost 0; bases outside the gene matches: 6. The CDR3 length is 17 residues. The CDR3 protein is CASSDAPAGGSAETLYF. CDR3 bases read: TGTGCCAGCAGTGATGCCCCCGCTGGGGGGAGTGCAGAA.

Of note for this clone: Gene and germline names: mouse. The read stops 4 residues short of the end of the CDR3; the missing end is completed from the germline J gene. The rearrangement joins TRBV1 to TRBJ2-1; 9 bases are a match to TRBD2. Losses at the gene ends were 0 bases for V and 3 bases for J; bases not matched to a gene: 3. CDR1 and CDR2 from the germline V gene are NSQYPW and LRSPGD (reference sequence). The CDR3 is made up of 16 amino acids. The CDR3: CTCSADMGGRYAEQFF. The covered CDR3 bases are TGCACCTGCAGTGCAGATATGGGGGGGCGCTATGCT.

This clone turned up a few times. Gene names follow the mouse nomenclature. The CDR3 is cut off 4 residues early in the read; its end comes from the germline J gene. J is TRBJ1-2 and V is TRBV19; TRBD1 matches 8 bases. V was clipped by 0 bases and J by 3 bases; unmatched bases: 7. Per the germline V gene, CDR1 is FNHDT and CDR2 is SITEND (reference sequence). CDR3 length equals 16 residues. The DNA read from the CDR3 is TGTGCCAGCAGTATAGAACGGGCAGGGGGCGACTCC. It translates to CASSIERAGGDS. The full CDR3 sequence reads CASSIERAGGDSDYTF.

Many counts were recorded for this clone. Germline and genes here are mouse. The read halts 4 residues ahead of the CDR3 end, with the missing end drawn from the germline J gene. The V call is TRBV13-1, the J call TRBJ2-1, with 10 bases fitting TRBD1. Germline CDR1 and CDR2: NSHNY and SYGAGN. CDR3 size: 16 residues. V shed 3 bases and J 1 base; nucleotides not matched to a gene: 4. The CDR3 loop reads CASSAPGQGNYAEQFF. Partial CDR3 DNA: TGTGCCAGCAGTGCCCCGGGACAGGGGAACTATGCT.

This clone was found a few times. Gene and germline names: mouse. The read ends 4 residues shy of where the CDR3 ends; the end is completed using the germline J gene. The V call is TRBV13-3, the J call TRBJ2-4; no definite D call. V was shortened by 3 bases and J by 0 bases, with 11 bases between the two germline ends. The CDR3 totals 15 residues. The germline gives CDR1 NNHDY, CDR2 SYVADS. CDR3 sequence reads: CASSALDTSQNTLYF. Partial CDR3 DNA: TGTGCCAGCAGTGCCCTCGACACCAGTCAAAAC.

This clone was counted a few times. Mouse germline and gene names are used. The CDR3 end falls 4 residues outside the read, so it is completed with the germline J gene. The chain uses TRBV13-3 and TRBJ2-2; D may be TRBD1 (5 bases). Deletions cut 1 base from V and 4 bases from J, with 11 bases between. The CDR3 sequence is 15 residues long. Germline lookup yields CDR1 NNHDY and CDR2 SYVADS. The DNA read from the CDR3 is TGTGCCAGCAGTGATCACAGGATTTCCACCGGG. This encodes CASSDHRISTG. The whole CDR3 protein is CASSDHRISTGQLYF.

As regards this clone: Genes and germline come from the mouse. From the germline J gene comes the end of the CDR3, since the read stops 4 residues before it. The rearrangement links TRBV13-3 to TRBJ2-1, with 8 bases matching TRBD2. V gave up 6 bases and J gave up 5 bases; unmatched junction bases: 4. Germline V gene sequence: CDR1 NNHDY, CDR2 SYVADS. CDR3 length equals 13 residues. CDR3 in amino acids: CASNRGGDAEQFF. The CDR3 bases that were read are TGTGCCAGCAACCGGGGGGGCGATGCT.

This clone showed up just a few times. Each gene name is a mouse one. Read coverage stops 4 residues before the CDR3 terminus; the germline J gene supplies the remainder. The rearrangement joins TRBV31 to TRBJ2-1; 8 positions agree with TRBD2. Germline V gene data show CDR1 as GKSSPN and CDR2 as SITVG. The ends lost 0 bases at V and 4 bases at J; junction bases unmatched: 2. CDR3 length: 14 amino acids. CDR3 DNA, as far as it was read: TGTGCCTGGAGTCTTCTGGGGGGTTATGCT. Protein product: CAWSLLGGYA. The complete CDR3 sequence is CAWSLLGGYAEQFF.

With respect to this clone: Genes here carry mouse names. Read data end 4 residues before the CDR3 end; the end is taken from the germline J gene. J is TRBJ1-2 and V is TRBV13-3; 9 nucleotides line up with TRBD1. The germline V gene encodes CDR1 NNHDY and CDR2 SYVADS. The CDR3 totals 16 residues. Unmatched junction bases numbered 6, after V lost 1 base and J lost 2 bases. CDR3: CASSDSRQGENSDYTF. CDR3 DNA (partial): TGTGCCAGCAGTGATTCCAGACAGGGGGAGAACTCC.

Details on this clone: Mouse germline and gene names are used. The sequence runs out 4 residues before the end of the CDR3; the remainder is reconstructed from the germline J gene. The chain links TRBV13-3 to TRBJ2-1; TRBD2 aligns across 10 bases. The CDR3 spans 17 residues. Germline trimming cut 1 base from V and 0 bases from J; bases unmatched to any gene: 4. CDR1 and CDR2 from the germline V gene are NNHDY and SYVADS. The CDR3 here is CASSDTGLGNNYAEQFF. The sequenced CDR3 bases are TGTGCCAGCAGTGATACGGGACTGGGGAATAACTATGCT.

This clone was detected a few times. The genes and germline here are from mouse. The CDR3 DNA, read in part, is TGTGCCAGCAGTGATGGGGGGACAGCAAACACCGGG. It yields the protein CASSDGGTANTG. The CDR3 in its entirety is CASSDGGTANTGQLYF. The chain couples TRBV13-3 to TRBJ2-2; TRBD1 matches at 7 bases. Coverage ceases 4 residues before the CDR3 finishes, and the germline J gene fills in the end. CDR1 and CDR2 from the germline V gene are NNHDY and SYVADS. CDR3 length equals 16 residues. The V and J ends lost 0 bases and 0 bases, in that order; junction bases with no gene match: 2.

On this clone: Gene and germline names: mouse. The part of the CDR3 DNA that was read is TGTGCCAGCGGGGCCGGGACAAACAACGAA. Amino acid sequence: CASGAGTNNE. The CDR3 reads in full as CASGAGTNNERLFF. The rearrangement joins TRBV13-2 to TRBJ1-4; perhaps TRBD1 as D (6 bases). With the read ending 4 residues before the CDR3 end, the germline J gene is used to fill in that end. V gave up 5 bases and J gave up 4 bases, with 12 bases separating them. CDR3 length equals 14 residues. Germline V gene sequence: CDR1 NNHNN, CDR2 SYGAGS (reference sequence).

On this clone: Here the gene names and germline are mouse. The read ends 4 residues early relative to the CDR3; the germline J gene fills the gap. The gene calls are TRBV13-3 and TRBJ2-1; TRBD2 matches 10 bases. The germline V gene has CDR1 NNHDY and CDR2 SYVADS. The CDR3 is 16 amino acids. J gave up 1 base and V 5 bases, and 6 bases lay outside the gene matches. Here the CDR3 reads CASRVLGGTNYAEQFF. The DNA read from the CDR3 is TGTGCCAGCAGGGTACTGGGGGGGACGAACTATGCT.

This clone has a handful of counts. Gene names are the mouse ones. The CDR3 end falls 4 residues outside the read, so it is completed with the germline J gene. The chain uses TRBV1 and TRBJ2-3, with D possibly being TRBD1 (6 bases). V dropped 0 bases and J dropped 0 bases, with 10 bases sitting between them. CDR1 and CDR2 (germline): NSQYPW, LRSPGD (reference sequence). The CDR3 sequence is 16 residues long. The DNA read from the CDR3 is TGCACCTGCAGTGCAGAGGCAGGGGAGAGTGCAGAA. Amino acid sequence: CTCSAEAGESAE. The full CDR3 sequence reads CTCSAEAGESAETLYF.

On this clone itself: Any gene name here is a mouse gene name. The read terminates 4 residues ahead of where the CDR3 ends, so the germline J gene completes it. The chain employs TRBV19 and TRBJ1-1; perhaps TRBD1 as D (6 bases). The CDR3 has 13 residues. Germline CDR1 reads FNHDT; CDR2 reads SITEND (reference sequence). V lost 6 bases, J lost 3 bases, and 12 bases lay in between. The DNA read from the CDR3 is TGTGCCAGCAAACAGGGAGGAGACACA. It is translated as CASKQGGDT. In full, the CDR3 reads CASKQGGDTEVFF.

Details on this clone: Just one base apart from a much larger clone, this may be a read error. Genes and germline come from the mouse. The read terminates 4 residues ahead of where the CDR3 ends, so the germline J gene completes it. The chain recombines TRBV19 with TRBJ2-1, with TRBD2 matching over 12 bases. Germline V gene sequence: CDR1 FNHDT, CDR2 SITEND (reference sequence). V lost 4 bases to trimming and J lost 3 bases; unmatched junction nucleotides: 2. This CDR3 contains 15 residues. CDR3 residues: CASSSGLGGYAEQFF. The covered CDR3 bases are TGTGCCAGCAGTTCGGGACTGGGGGGCTATGCT.

This clone was counted many times. Gene names denote mouse genes. The read ends 4 residues shy of where the CDR3 ends; the end is completed using the germline J gene. The identical CDR3 is also encoded by other nucleotide sequences in the sample. The V gene is TRBV13-3, the J gene TRBJ2-1; 8 bases fit TRBD1. The V segment lost 5 bases and the J segment 4 bases; nucleotides outside the gene matches: 8. This CDR3 region has 15 residues. Germline-derived CDR1 and CDR2 are NNHDY and SYVADS. The CDR3 loop reads CASSPGQGGYAEQFF. CDR3 DNA (partial): TGTGCCAGCAGCCCCGGACAGGGAGGATATGCT.

To note about this clone: Mouse gene names and germline throughout. From the germline J gene comes the end of the CDR3, since the read stops 4 residues before it. The chain joins TRBV19 to TRBJ2-2, with 10 bases fitting TRBD2. Germline trimming cut 5 bases from V and 2 bases from J; bases unmatched to any gene: 3. The CDR3 totals 15 residues. Germline lookup yields CDR1 FNHDT and CDR2 SITEND (reference sequence). The part of the CDR3 DNA that was read is TGTGCCAGCAGAGACTGGGGGGCTAACACCGGG. It codes for CASRDWGANTG. The entire CDR3 protein is CASRDWGANTGQLYF.

There are many counts of this clone. The gene symbols are mouse symbols. The read gets to within 4 residues of the CDR3 end, and the germline J gene fills in the rest. The chain uses TRBV13-3 and TRBJ1-4; 11 bases fit TRBD1. CDR3 length: 16 residues. CDR1 and CDR2 from the germline V gene are NNHDY and SYVADS. The sequenced part of the CDR3 DNA is TGTGCCAGCAGTGATTGGGATGGGACAGGGGGCGAA. It yields the protein CASSDWDGTGGE. The full-length CDR3 reads as CASSDWDGTGGERLFF.

Points on this clone: Here the gene names and germline are mouse. The sequence runs out 4 residues before the end of the CDR3; the remainder is reconstructed from the germline J gene. The chain recombines TRBV13-3 with TRBJ2-5; 12 bases are a match to TRBD2. There are 15 residues in the CDR3. The junction had 3 bases not matched to a gene; V was cut back by 5 bases and J by 2 bases. Germline V gene data show CDR1 as NNHDY and CDR2 as SYVADS. The CDR3 loop is CASRTGGAPQDTQYF. Incomplete CDR3 DNA: TGTGCCAGCAGGACTGGGGGGGCGCCCCAAGAC.

In the case of this clone: Gene names denote mouse genes. The read comes to an end 4 residues before the CDR3 does, leaving the germline J gene to fill in the end. The chain recombines TRBV13-2 with TRBJ2-4; 10 bases are a match to TRBD2. CDR3 length: 17 residues. After removal of 0 bases from V and 3 bases from J, the junction contained 7 bases not matched to a gene. Germline V lookup: CDR1 NNHNN, CDR2 SYGAGS (reference sequence). This chain's CDR3 is CASGDAWGGAGQNTLYF. The CDR3 DNA, read in part, is TGTGCCAGCGGTGATGCCTGGGGGGGCGCAGGCCAAAAC.

This clone appeared many times. Gene names are mouse gene names. The CDR3 is cut off 4 residues early in the read; its end comes from the germline J gene. J is TRBJ1-1 and V is TRBV13-3; 8 nucleotides align to TRBD1. The length of the CDR3 is 12 residues. CDR1 is NNHDY and CDR2 is SYVADS in the germline V gene. The CDR3 bases that were read are TGTGCCAGCAGGACAGGGGCCGGA. Encoded protein: CASRTGAG. The full CDR3 is CASRTGAGEVFF.